The clone carrying this T cell receptor beta chain was observed a few times. The antigen remains undetermined. The record originates from a study of shared clonotypes between healthy human individuals. Study as a whole: A few men and two women, aged 18 to 49, were donors.

Positively selected for CCR7, the CD45RO-negative cells used as naive CD8 cells excluded terminally differentiated effector memory CD45RA+ cells. Genomic DNA belonging to each subset was distributed in equal measure over several immunoSEQ plates. The repertoire was sequenced with immunoSEQ multiplex PCR; TCRdb's copy has only in-frame clones and lacks some. The sample shows over 2,000,000 clones, 85% to 95% of them seen only once. General study findings and limits: For sorted subsets, rarefaction showed incomplete sequencing despite large depth. Shared across a few donors were 5% to 6% of the naive CD4 clonotypes.

The germline V gene encodes CDR1 LNHDA and CDR2 SQIVND (reference sequence). The CDR3 loop spans 16 amino acids. V was pared by 5 bases and J by 3 bases, with 19 bases between. This chain connects TRBV19 to TRBJ1-1, with D perhaps matching TRBD1 (6 bases). Sequences were obtained from naive CD8+ T cells from PBMCs. The receptor was derived from a man aged 18 to 30 in good health. Some clones in this sample may be carry-over from other donors' samples. The CDR3 spells CASSADPQGIDTEAFF. CDR3 nucleotides: TGTGCCAGTAGTGCCGATCCTCAGGGGATTGACACTGAAGCTTTCTTT.